Below, 2 T cell receptor beta chains from the same sample are listed, as sequenced in a study of T cells after yellow fever vaccination. In TCRdb, the 5' RACE reads were re-called with MiXCR into one record per CDR3 protein. This sample carries 150,000 or so distinct CDR3 sequences, almost 7% of them seen once, and the ten largest clones take roughly 2.5%. This material consisted of CD4+ T cells sorted from PBMCs, taken about 5 days after the first yellow fever vaccination. The receptor set was obtained from a man aged 18 to 30 who received the YFV17D yellow fever vaccine.

There are a few counts of this clonotype. The chain links TRBV7-2 to TRBJ2-1; TRBD2 agrees at 8 bases. The CDR3 length is 14 residues. The ends lost 3 bases at V and 9 bases at J; junction bases unmatched: 7. Germline V gene lookup returns CDR1 SGHTA and CDR2 FQGNSA. This chain's CDR3 is CASSLFAAGVEQFF. CDR3 nucleotide sequence: TGTGCCAGCAGCTTGTTTGCAGCGGGGGTTGAGCAGTTCTTC. The full variable domain, rest sourced from reference TRBV7-2 and TRBJ2-1, is GAGVSQSPSNKVTEKGKDVELRCDPISGHTALYWYRQSLGQGLEFLIYFQGNSAPDKSGLPSDRFSAERTGGSVSTLTIQRTQQEDSAVYLCASSLFAAGVEQFFGPGTRLTVL.

This clonotype was observed at least ten times. The chain uses TRBV7-8 and TRBJ2-7; the match to TRBD2 covers 10 bases. This CDR3 has 13 residues. CDR1 and CDR2 from the germline V gene are SGHVS and FQNEAQ. Trimming at V came to 5 bases and at J to 2 bases, leaving 0 bases not matched to a gene. CDR3 in DNA: TGTGCCAGCAGCGGACTAGCGGCCTACGAGCAGTACGTC. Translating gives CASSGLAAYEQYV.